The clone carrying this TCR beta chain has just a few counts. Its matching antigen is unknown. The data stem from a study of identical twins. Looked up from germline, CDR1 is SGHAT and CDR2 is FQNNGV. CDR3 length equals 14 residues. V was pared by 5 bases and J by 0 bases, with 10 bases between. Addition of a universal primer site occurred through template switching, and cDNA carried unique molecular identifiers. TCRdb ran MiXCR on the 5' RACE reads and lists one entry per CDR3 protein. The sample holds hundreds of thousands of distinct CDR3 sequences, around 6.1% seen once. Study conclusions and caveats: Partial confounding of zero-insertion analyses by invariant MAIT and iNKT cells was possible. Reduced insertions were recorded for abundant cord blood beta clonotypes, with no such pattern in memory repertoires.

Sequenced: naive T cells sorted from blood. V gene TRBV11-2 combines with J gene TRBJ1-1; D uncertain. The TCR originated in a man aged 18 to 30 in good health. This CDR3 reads CASSPDVLNTEAFF. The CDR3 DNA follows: TGTGCCAGCAGCCCCGACGTTCTGAACACTGAAGCTTTCTTT.